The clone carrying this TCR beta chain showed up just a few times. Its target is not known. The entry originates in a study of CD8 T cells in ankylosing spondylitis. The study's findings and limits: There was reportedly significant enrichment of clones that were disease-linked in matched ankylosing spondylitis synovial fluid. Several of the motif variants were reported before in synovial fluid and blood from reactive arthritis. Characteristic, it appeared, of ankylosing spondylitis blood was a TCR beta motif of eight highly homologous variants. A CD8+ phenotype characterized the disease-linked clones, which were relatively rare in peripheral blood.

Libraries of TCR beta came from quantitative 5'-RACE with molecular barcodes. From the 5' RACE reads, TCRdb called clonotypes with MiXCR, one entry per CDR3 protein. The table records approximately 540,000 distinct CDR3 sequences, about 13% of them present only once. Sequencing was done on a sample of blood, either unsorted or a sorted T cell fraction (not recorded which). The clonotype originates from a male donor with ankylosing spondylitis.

CDR3 DNA sequence: TGTGCCAGCAGTGAAGGACTAAGTGGTAGTGGGGAAAAACTGTTTTTT. This encodes CASSEGLSGSGEKLFF. The rearrangement uses TRBV2 and TRBJ1-4; D is uncertain. This CDR3 spans 16 amino acids. In germline, CDR1 is SNHLY, CDR2 FYNNEI. Trimming removed 1 base at V and 8 bases at J, with 17 bases between.